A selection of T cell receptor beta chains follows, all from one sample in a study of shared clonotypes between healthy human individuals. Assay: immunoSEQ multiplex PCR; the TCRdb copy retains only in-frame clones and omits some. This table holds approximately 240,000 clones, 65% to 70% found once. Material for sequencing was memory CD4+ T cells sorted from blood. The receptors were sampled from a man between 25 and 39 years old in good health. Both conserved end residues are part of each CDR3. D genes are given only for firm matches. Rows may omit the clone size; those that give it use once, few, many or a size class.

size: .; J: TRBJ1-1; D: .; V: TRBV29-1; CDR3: CSVPSGGLNTEAFF; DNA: TGCAGCGTCCCCTCGGGGGGGCTGAACACTGAAGCTTTCTTT
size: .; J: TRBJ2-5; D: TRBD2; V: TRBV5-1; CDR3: CASSLSTLGGSEETQYF; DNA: TGCGCCAGCAGCTTGAGCACACTGGGGGGGTCAGAAGAGACCCAGTACTTC
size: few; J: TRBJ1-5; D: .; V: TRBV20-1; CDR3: CSAQSNQPQHF; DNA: TGCAGTGCTCAGAGCAATCAGCCCCAGCATTTT
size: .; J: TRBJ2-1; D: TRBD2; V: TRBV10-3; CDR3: CAISESRLAGAEQFF; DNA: TGTGCCATCAGTGAGTCGCGGCTAGCGGGAGCTGAGCAGTTCTTC
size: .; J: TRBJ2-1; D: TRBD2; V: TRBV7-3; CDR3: CASSTSGGYNEQFF; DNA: TGTGCCAGCAGCACTAGCGGAGGCTACAATGAGCAGTTCTTC
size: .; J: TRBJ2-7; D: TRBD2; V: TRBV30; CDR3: CAWRRGLAGYEQYF; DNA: TGTGCCTGGAGGCGGGGACTAGCGGGATACGAGCAGTACTTC
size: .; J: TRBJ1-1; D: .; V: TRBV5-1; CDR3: CASSTLGTGIEGAFF; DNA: TGCGCCAGCAGCACACTCGGGACGGGAATAGAGGGGGCTTTCTTT
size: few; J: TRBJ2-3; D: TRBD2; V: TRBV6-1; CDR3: CASSEARGDTQYF; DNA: TGTGCCAGCAGTGAAGCGCGGGGGGATACGCAGTATTTT
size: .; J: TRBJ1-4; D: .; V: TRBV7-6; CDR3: CASSLIGRGRANEKLFF; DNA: TGTGCCAGCAGCTTAATTGGGCGTGGAAGGGCTAATGAAAAACTGTTTTTT
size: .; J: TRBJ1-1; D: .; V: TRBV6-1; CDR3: CASSVGGATEAFF; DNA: TGTGCCAGCAGTGTAGGGGGGGCCACTGAAGCTTTCTTT
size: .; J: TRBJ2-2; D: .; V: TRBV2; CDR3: CASSNTGHLTGELFF; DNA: TGTGCCAGCAGCAACACAGGACATCTCACCGGGGAGCTGTTTTTT
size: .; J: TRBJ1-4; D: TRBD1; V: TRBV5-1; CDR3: CASSVGGSNEKLFF; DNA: TGCGCCAGCAGCGTAGGGGGCTCTAATGAAAAACTGTTTTTT
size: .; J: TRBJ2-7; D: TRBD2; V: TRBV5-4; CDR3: CASSLDGGSYEQYF; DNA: TGTGCCAGCAGCTTGGACGGGGGGTCCTACGAGCAGTACTTC
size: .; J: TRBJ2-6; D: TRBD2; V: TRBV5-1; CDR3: CASSSRGLAGVSGANVLTF; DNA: TGCGCCAGCAGCTCGCGGGGGTTAGCGGGAGTCAGTGGGGCCAACGTCCTGACTTTC
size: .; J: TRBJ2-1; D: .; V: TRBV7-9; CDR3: CASSLGTPSRDSYNEQFF; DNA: TGTGCCAGCAGCTTAGGAACTCCTTCGCGGGACTCTTACAATGAGCAGTTCTTC
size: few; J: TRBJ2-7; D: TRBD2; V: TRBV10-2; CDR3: CASRGGSGFSYEQYF; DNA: TGCGCCAGCAGGGGGGGGAGCGGGTTTTCCTACGAGCAGTACTTC
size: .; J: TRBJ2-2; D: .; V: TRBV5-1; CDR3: CASSLATGTGELFF; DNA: TGCGCCAGCAGCTTGGCCACAGGGACCGGGGAGCTGTTTTTT
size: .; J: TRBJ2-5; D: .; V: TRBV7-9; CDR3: CASSLVRGGGVETQYF; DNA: TGTGCCAGCAGCTTAGTCCGAGGGGGAGGTGTGGAGACCCAGTACTTC
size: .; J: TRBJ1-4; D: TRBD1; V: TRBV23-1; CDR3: CASSRWTGNEKLFF; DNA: TGCGCCAGCAGTCGCTGGACAGGGAATGAAAAACTGTTTTTT
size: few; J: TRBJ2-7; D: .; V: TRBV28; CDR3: CASSGVEVSYEQYF; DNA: TGTGCCAGCAGTGGGGTTGAGGTCTCCTACGAGCAGTACTTC
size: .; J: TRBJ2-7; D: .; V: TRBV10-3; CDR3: CAISEVVYEQYF; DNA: TGTGCCATCAGTGAGGTCGTATACGAGCAGTACTTC
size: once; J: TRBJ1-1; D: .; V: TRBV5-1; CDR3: CASSLVGHANTEAFF; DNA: TGCGCCAGCAGCTTGGTCGGACACGCGAACACTGAAGCTTTCTTT
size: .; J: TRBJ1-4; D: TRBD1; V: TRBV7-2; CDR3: CASSQDRGNEKLFF; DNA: TGTGCCAGCAGTCAGGACAGGGGAAATGAAAAACTGTTTTTT
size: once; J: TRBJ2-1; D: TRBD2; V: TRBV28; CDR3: CASRRPGLAGYNEQFF; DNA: TGTGCCAGCAGACGACCCGGGTTAGCGGGTTACAATGAGCAGTTCTTC
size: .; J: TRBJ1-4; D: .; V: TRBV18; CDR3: CASSPRLGYEKLFF; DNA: TGTGCCAGCTCACCCCGCCTGGGATATGAAAAACTGTTTTTT
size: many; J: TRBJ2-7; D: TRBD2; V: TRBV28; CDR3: CASSSGLVPQYF; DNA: TGTGCCAGCAGTTCGGGACTAGTCCCACAGTACTTC
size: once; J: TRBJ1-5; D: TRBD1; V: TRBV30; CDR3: CAWSPGTGNQPQHF; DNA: TGTGCCTGGAGCCCCGGGACAGGGAATCAGCCCCAGCATTTT
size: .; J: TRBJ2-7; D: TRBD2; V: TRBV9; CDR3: CASSVDPSGRYEQYF; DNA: TGTGCCAGCAGCGTAGATCCTAGCGGGAGGTACGAGCAGTACTTC
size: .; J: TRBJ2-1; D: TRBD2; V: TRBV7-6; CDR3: CASSLAVGGRARWNEQFF; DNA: TGTGCCAGCAGCTTAGCCGTTGGCGGGAGGGCGCGTTGGAATGAGCAGTTCTTC
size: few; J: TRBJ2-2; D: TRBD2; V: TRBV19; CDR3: CASSTSGSDTGELFF; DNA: TGTGCCAGTTCCACTAGCGGGAGTGACACCGGGGAGCTGTTTTTT
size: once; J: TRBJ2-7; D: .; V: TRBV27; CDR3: CASSLGEGQAPRSYEQYF; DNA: TGTGCCAGCAGTTTAGGAGAGGGGCAGGCACCACGCTCCTACGAGCAGTACTTC